This T cell receptor beta chain was found in a study of T cell repertoires in cytomegalovirus infection (dated by TCRdb to between 2018 and 2020). General notes on the study: The peptide stimulations were aimed at well-studied HLA-B-restricted epitopes as well as recently identified HLA-C-restricted CMV epitopes, whose presentation resists viral immunomodulation. Donor HLA type was relevant to the analysis, as public TCR beta signatures indicated carriage of CMV infection together with the matching HLA type. Results the study describes overall, beyond this receptor: In the ex vivo response, HLA-C-restricted CMV-specific TCR beta clonotypes were dominant, and in two of eight donors the single most frequent clonotype came from this HLA-C-restricted group. Carriers of CMV infection plus the relevant HLA type were discriminated by the cumulative frequency of public TCR beta family members in the study cohort and in an independent roughly 320-donor cohort.

The germline V gene (reference sequence) supplies CDR1 DFQATT and CDR2 SNEGSKA. The V and J ends are trimmed by 1 base and 4 bases, leaving 7 bases between them. Spanning cysteine to phenylalanine, the CDR3 consists of 13 amino acids. Only the CDR3 DNA stays, 39 bases, in frame from base 1. In the case of this clonotype: Its antigen remains unidentified. Base qualities were left out, and no much larger clone turns up one base away.

Taken with the paper, the label for treatment or condition translates to: in vitro stimulation with specific CMV peptide epitopes to enrich CMV-specific T cells. This sample was sequenced with an Illumina HiSeq 1500. The public sequencing data were trimmed at Q25 with fastp and processed into clonotypes with MiXCR by TCRdb, which kept only in-frame beta chains. Rows with one shared CDR3 protein collapse into an entry with the most common genes and DNA. The sample table holds some 320,000 distinct CDR3 sequences, of which 25% to 30% were seen once. The top ten hold 20% of the sample. Here the sequenced sample was cultured PBMCs, taken from culture after CMV antigen stimulation. The chain was built from TRBV20-1 and TRBJ2-2, with a tentative D gene TRBD2 over 6 matching bases. The TCR comes from a human donor in good health (CMV status not recorded). Some clones in this sample may be carry-over from other donors' samples. The DNA sequence reads TGCAGTGCTAGAGTAGCGGCCACCGGGGAGCTGTTTTTT. The translation is CSARVAATGELFF.